Below, 7 T cell receptor beta chains from the same sample are listed, as sequenced in a study of human T cells and chemical hapten exposure. TCRdb re-called the RACE reads with MiXCR, one entry per CDR3 protein. The repertoire holds 150,000 to 200,000 distinct CDR3 sequences, with almost 30% as singletons. Time point reported: pre-sensitization, week 0. As to treatment: therapeutic diphenylcyclopropenone sensitization with weekly scalp DPC. The sample consisted of whole blood, taken in connection with sensitization to the hapten diphenylcyclopropenone (DPC). The receptors here all came from a woman aged 30 to 39 with alopecia areata. Some clones in this sample may be carry-over from other donors' samples.

V is TRBV28 and J is TRBJ2-3; TRBD2 might be the D (6 bases). The V end was cut by 6 bases, the J end by 2 bases, with 15 bases between. Germline V gives CDR1 MDHEN, CDR2 SYDVKM. The CDR3 contains 15 residues. CDR3 bases: TGTGCCAGCAGCCAAAGCGGGCCTACCACAGATACGCAGTATTTT. Its protein product is CASSQSGPTTDTQYF.

The chain has TRBV18 and TRBJ1-2; TRBD1 is a possible D gene (6 bases). CDR1 is KGHSH and CDR2 is LQKENI in the germline V gene. Trimming pared 3 bases from V and 6 bases from J, leaving 11 bases between. The CDR3 is made up of 13 amino acids. The CDR3 DNA reads TGTGCCAGCTCACCCTACAGGGAAGATGGCTACACCTTC. As protein: CASSPYREDGYTF.

The J gene is TRBJ2-7, the V gene TRBV7-2; 8 bases line up with TRBD1. V shed 4 bases, J shed 7 bases, and the junction held 6 bases outside the gene matches. The CDR3 contains 13 residues. Germline CDR1 is SGHTA and CDR2 is FQGNSA. The CDR3 coding sequence is TGTGCCAGCAGCTCCTGGACAGGGCGAGAGCAGTACTTC. Translating gives CASSSWTGREQYF.

The V call is TRBV20-1, the J call TRBJ2-1, with a tentative D call TRBD1 (5 bases). CDR3 length: 13 amino acids. CDR1 and CDR2 from the germline V gene are DFQATT and SNEGSKA (reference sequence). CDR3 amino acids: CSPPQGRYNEQFF. In nucleotides, the CDR3 is TGCAGCCCACCCCAGGGCCGCTACAATGAGCAGTTCTTC.

The chain has TRBV27 and TRBJ2-7; 8 bases line up with TRBD2. Germline trimming cut 2 bases from V and 4 bases from J; bases unmatched to any gene: 7. The germline V gene has CDR1 MNHEY and CDR2 SMNVEV (reference sequence). This CDR3 has 15 residues. CDR3: CASSLVSGGMYEQYF. CDR3 coding DNA: TGTGCCAGCAGTTTAGTAAGCGGGGGTATGTACGAGCAGTACTTC.

This chain joins TRBV5-1 and TRBJ2-7, with D possibly matching TRBD1 (6 bases). The CDR3 runs 17 residues. Per the germline V gene, CDR1 is SGHRS and CDR2 is YFSETQ. Trimming took 2 bases from V and 0 from J, leaving 18 bases between them. The CDR3 DNA is TGCGCCAGCAGCTTTTTTCCTCTCGGACAGAGCTCCTACGAGCAGTACTTC. Translating gives CASSFFPLGQSSYEQYF. The variable domain in full, with the rest retrieved from reference TRBV5-1 and TRBJ2-7, is KAGVTQTPRYLIKTRGQQVTLSCSPISGHRSVSWYQQTPGQGLQFLFEYFSETQRNKGNFPGRFSGRQFSNSRSEMNVSTLELGDSALYLCASSFFPLGQSSYEQYFGPGTRLTVT.

The V call is TRBV5-6, the J call TRBJ1-2; D remains ambiguous. Germline loops: CDR1 SGHDT, CDR2 YYEEEE. Between the trimmed V and J ends, which lost 2 bases and 5 bases, there was a span of 13 bases. The CDR3 runs 14 residues. CDR3 bases: TGTGCCAGCAGCTTATACGGACGGGCTTATGGCTACACCTTC. Amino acid sequence: CASSLYGRAYGYTF.